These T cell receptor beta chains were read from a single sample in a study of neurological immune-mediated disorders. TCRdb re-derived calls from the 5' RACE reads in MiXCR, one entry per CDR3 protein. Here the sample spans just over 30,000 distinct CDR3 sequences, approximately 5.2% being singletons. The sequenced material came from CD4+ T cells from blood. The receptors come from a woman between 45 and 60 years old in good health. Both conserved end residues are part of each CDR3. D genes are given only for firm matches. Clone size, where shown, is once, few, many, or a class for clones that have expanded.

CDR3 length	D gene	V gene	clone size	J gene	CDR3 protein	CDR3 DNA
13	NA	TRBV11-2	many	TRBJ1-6	CASSPRQYSPLHF	TGTGCCAGCAGCCCCCGACAGTATTCACCCCTCCACTTT
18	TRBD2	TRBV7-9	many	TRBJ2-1	CASSLRVLAGGLSNEQFF	TGTGCCAGCAGCTTAAGAGTCCTAGCGGGGGGGCTGAGCAATGAGCAGTTCTTC
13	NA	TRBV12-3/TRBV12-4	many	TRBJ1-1	CASSLEGNTEAFF	TGTGCCAGCAGTTTAGAAGGAAACACTGAAGCTTTCTTT
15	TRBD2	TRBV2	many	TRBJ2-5	CASRTGTSSLSTQYF	TGTGCCAGCAGGACCGGGACTAGCTCCCTTTCGACCCAGTACTTC
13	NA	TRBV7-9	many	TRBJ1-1	CASSFSANTEAFF	TGTGCCAGCAGCTTTAGTGCCAACACTGAAGCTTTCTTT
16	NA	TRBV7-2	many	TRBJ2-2	CASSLAGAGRSGELFF	TGTGCCAGCAGCTTAGCGGGGGCAGGGCGATCCGGGGAGCTGTTTTTT
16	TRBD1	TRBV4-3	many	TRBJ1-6	CASSQAPGQGTSPLHF	TGCGCCAGCAGCCAAGCCCCGGGACAGGGAACTTCACCCCTCCACTTT
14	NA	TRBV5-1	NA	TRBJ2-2	CASSTTGNTGELFF	TGCGCCAGCAGCACGACAGGGAACACCGGGGAGCTGTTTTTT
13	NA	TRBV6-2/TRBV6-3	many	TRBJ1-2	CASSQGRAYGYTF	TGTGCCAGCAGCCAAGGGCGGGCCTATGGCTACACCTTC
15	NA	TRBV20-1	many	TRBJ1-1	CSARVQTSMNTEAFF	TGCAGTGCTAGAGTACAGACCTCCATGAACACTGAAGCTTTCTTT
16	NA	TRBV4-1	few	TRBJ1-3	CASSQVSTDVGNTIYF	TGCGCCAGCAGCCAAGTTAGTACGGACGTTGGAAACACCATATATTTT
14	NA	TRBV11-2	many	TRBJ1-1	CASSIGGVNTEAFF	TGTGCCAGCAGCATTGGGGGGGTTAACACTGAAGCTTTCTTT
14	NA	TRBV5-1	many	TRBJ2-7	CASSLQRGTYEQYF	TGCGCCAGCAGCTTGCAGAGGGGCACCTACGAGCAGTACTTC
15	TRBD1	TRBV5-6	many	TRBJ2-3	CASSLGLHRGDTQYF	TGTGCCAGCAGCTTGGGCCTCCACAGGGGAGATACGCAGTATTTT
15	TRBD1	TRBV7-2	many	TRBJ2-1	CASKSGTAIYNEQFF	TGTGCCAGCAAGTCCGGGACAGCCATCTACAATGAGCAGTTCTTC
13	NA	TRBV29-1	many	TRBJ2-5	CSVERQAQETQYF	TGCAGCGTTGAGCGCCAGGCACAAGAGACCCAGTACTTC
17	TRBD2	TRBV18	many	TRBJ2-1	CASSPPGLRSSYNEQFF	TGTGCCAGCTCACCACCGGGACTACGGAGCTCCTACAATGAGCAGTTCTTC
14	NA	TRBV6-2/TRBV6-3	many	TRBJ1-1	CASSYGGTGTEAFF	TGTGCCAGCAGTTACGGGGGAACGGGCACTGAAGCTTTCTTT
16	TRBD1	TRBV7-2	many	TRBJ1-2	CASSRQGRTRGNGYTF	TGTGCCAGCAGCCGACAGGGCCGGACTCGGGGGAATGGCTACACCTTC
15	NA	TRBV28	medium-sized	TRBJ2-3	CASSSAPPSTDTQYF	TGTGCCAGCAGTTCCGCCCCCCCAAGCACAGATACGCAGTATTTT
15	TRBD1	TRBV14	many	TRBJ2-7	CASSRSDRGRAEQYF	TGTGCCAGCAGCCGGTCCGACAGGGGCCGGGCCGAGCAGTACTTC
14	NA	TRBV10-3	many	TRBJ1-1	CAISRSAGDTEAFF	TGTGCCATCAGTCGCAGCGCTGGGGACACTGAAGCTTTCTTT
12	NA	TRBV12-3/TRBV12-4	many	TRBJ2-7	CASSSVRRGQYF	TGTGCCAGCAGTTCGGTAAGGCGGGGGCAGTACTTC
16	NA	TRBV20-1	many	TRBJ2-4	CSARERGPRAKNIQYF	TGCAGTGCTAGAGAGAGAGGGCCCCGAGCCAAAAACATTCAGTACTTC
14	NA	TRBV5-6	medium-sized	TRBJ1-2	CASSLDQRKYGYTF	TGTGCCAGCAGCTTGGATCAGCGCAAATATGGCTACACCTTC
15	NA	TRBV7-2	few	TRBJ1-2	CASSLGDRPLYGYTF	TGTGCCAGCAGCTTAGGCGACAGACCGCTATATGGCTACACCTTC
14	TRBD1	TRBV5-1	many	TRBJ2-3	CASSLGTGADTQYF	TGCGCCAGCAGCTTGGGGACAGGGGCAGATACGCAGTATTTT
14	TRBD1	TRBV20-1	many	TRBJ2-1	CSARTGGSYNEQFF	TGCAGTGCGCGGACAGGGGGGTCCTACAATGAGCAGTTCTTC
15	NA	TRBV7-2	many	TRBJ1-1	CASSLELGLNTEAFF	TGTGCCAGCAGCTTAGAGCTGGGGCTGAACACTGAAGCTTTCTTT
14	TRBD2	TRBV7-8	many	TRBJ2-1	CASSSLAGVNEQFF	TGTGCCAGCAGCTCCCTAGCGGGAGTGAATGAGCAGTTCTTC
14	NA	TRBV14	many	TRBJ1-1	CASSQLNGRGDAFF	TGTGCCAGCAGCCAACTTAACGGGAGAGGTGATGCTTTCTTT
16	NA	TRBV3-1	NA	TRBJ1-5	CASSHGHSASNQPQHF	TGTGCCAGCAGCCATGGACACTCCGCCAGCAATCAGCCCCAGCATTTT
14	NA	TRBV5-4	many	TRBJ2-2	CASSRPGAGGELFF	TGTGCCAGCAGCCGACCAGGGGCGGGCGGGGAGCTGTTTTTT
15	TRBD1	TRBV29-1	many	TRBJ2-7	CSVVPTGSPSYEQYF	TGCAGCGTTGTTCCGACAGGGAGTCCTTCCTACGAGCAGTACTTC
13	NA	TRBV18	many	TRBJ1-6	CASSPGSDSPLHF	TGTGCCAGCTCACCAGGGAGTGATTCACCCCTCCACTTT
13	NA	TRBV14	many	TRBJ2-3	CASSRTGTTTGYF	TGTGCCAGCAGCCGGACAGGGACTACAACGGGGTATTTT
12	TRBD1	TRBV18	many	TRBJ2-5	CASSTGDGTQYF	TGTGCCAGCTCAACAGGGGATGGGACCCAGTACTTC
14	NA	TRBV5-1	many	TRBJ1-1	CASSLAGGNTEAFF	TGCGCCAGCAGCTTAGCGGGGGGGAACACTGAAGCTTTCTTT
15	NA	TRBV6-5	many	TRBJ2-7	CASSYRQGRPYEQYF	TGTGCCAGCAGTTACCGCCAGGGGAGACCCTACGAGCAGTACTTC
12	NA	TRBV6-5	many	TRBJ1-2	CASRDILYGYTF	TGTGCCAGCAGGGATATACTCTATGGCTACACCTTC
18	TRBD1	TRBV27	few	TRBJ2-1	CASSLSGTGRLGYNEQFF	TGTGCCAGCAGTCTATCCGGGACAGGGCGTTTGGGTTACAATGAGCAGTTCTTC
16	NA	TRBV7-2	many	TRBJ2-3	CASSSRGLGGTDTQYF	TGTGCCAGCAGCTCCCGGGGCCTAGGGGGGACAGATACGCAGTATTTT